This TCR beta chain was captured by sequencing in a study of T cells after yellow fever vaccination. TCRdb ran MiXCR on the 5' RACE reads and lists one entry per CDR3 protein. This table has fewer than 400,000 distinct CDR3 sequences, roughly 10% appearing once. Concerning this clonotype: Its antigen is currently unknown.

This CDR3 has 16 amino acids. Germline trimming cut 2 bases from V and 10 bases from J; bases unmatched to any gene: 10. Germline CDR1 reads DFQATT; CDR2 reads SNEGSKA (reference sequence). The study's findings and limits: Researchers report a weaker secondary response that nonetheless peaked faster, day 5 versus 15. Shared CD4/CD8 clonotypes were a small share, likely from convergent recombination.

The chain employs TRBV20-1 and TRBJ1-6, with 11 bases that match TRBD1. This receptor was taken from a man aged 18-30 years who received the YFV17D yellow fever vaccine. The specimen comprised CD4+ T cells sorted from PBMCs, sampled 45 days after the yellow fever booster vaccination. The CDR3 DNA sequence: TGCAGTGCTAGATCCTGGGACAGGGGGGGAGAATCACCCCTCCACTTT. Translation gives CSARSWDRGGESPLHF.